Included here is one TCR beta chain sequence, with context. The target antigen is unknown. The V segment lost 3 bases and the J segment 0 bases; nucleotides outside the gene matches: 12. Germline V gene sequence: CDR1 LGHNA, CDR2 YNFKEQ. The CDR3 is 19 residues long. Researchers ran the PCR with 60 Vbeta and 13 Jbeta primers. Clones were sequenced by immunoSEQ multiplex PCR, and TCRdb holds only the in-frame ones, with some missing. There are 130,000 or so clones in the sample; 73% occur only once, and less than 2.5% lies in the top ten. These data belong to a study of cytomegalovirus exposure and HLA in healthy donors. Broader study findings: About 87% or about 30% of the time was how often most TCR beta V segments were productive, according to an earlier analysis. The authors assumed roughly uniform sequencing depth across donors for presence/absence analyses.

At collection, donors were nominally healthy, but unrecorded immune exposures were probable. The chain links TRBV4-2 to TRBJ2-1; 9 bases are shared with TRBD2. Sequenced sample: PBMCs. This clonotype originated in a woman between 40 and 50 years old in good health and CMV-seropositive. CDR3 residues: CASSQGGERSGGSYNEQFF. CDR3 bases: TGTGCCAGCAGCCAGGGAGGCGAGCGTAGCGGGGGCTCCTACAATGAGCAGTTCTTC.